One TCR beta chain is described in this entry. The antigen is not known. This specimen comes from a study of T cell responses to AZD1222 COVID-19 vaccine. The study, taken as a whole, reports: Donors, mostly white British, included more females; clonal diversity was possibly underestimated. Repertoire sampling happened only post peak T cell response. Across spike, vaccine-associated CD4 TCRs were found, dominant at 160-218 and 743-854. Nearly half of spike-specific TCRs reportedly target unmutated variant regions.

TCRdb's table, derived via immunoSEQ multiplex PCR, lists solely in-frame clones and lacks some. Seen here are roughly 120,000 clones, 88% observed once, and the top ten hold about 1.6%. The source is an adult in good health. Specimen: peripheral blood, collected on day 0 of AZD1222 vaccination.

The CDR3 DNA sequence: TGTGCCAGCAGCCAAACTAGCGCGAGACGACCCACCGGGGAGCTGTTTTTT. This gives the protein CASSQTSARRPTGELFF. This chain uses TRBV7-6 with TRBJ2-2; 7 bases match TRBD2. The CDR3 covers 17 residues. Trimming took 5 bases from V and 4 from J; bases not matched to a gene: 13. Germline CDR1 is SGHVS and CDR2 is FNYEAQ.